This T cell receptor beta chain was profiled in a study of T-cell memory formation after mild COVID-19. MiXCR, run by TCRdb on the 5' RACE reads, gives a single entry per CDR3 protein. Among about 340,000 distinct CDR3 sequences listed, approximately 16% were seen once. From germline, CDR1 is LNHDA and CDR2 SQIVND (reference sequence). With V trimmed by 6 bases and J by 2 bases, 6 bases remained unmatched. The CDR3 totals 15 residues. Sequenced: PBMCs or a T cell subset sorted from them (not recorded which). The chain couples TRBV19 to TRBJ2-3; 9 bases are shared with TRBD1. The sequence derives from a man aged 18 to 30 who had mild COVID-19 (a few samples of this study predate the infection). Cell type and time point are not known. The CDR3: CASRPRDRDTDTQYF. In nucleotides, the CDR3 is TGTGCCAGTAGACCTCGGGACAGGGACACAGATACGCAGTATTTT.